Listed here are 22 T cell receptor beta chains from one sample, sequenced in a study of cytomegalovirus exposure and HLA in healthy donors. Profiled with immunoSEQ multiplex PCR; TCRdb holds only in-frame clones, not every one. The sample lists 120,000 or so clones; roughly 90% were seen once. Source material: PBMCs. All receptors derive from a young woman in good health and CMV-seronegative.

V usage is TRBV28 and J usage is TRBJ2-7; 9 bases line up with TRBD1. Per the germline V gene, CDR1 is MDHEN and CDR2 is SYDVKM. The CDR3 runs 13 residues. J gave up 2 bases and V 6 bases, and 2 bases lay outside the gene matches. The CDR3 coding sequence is TGTGCCAGCAGCCGACAGGGGGCCTACGAGCAGTACTTC. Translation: CASSRQGAYEQYF.

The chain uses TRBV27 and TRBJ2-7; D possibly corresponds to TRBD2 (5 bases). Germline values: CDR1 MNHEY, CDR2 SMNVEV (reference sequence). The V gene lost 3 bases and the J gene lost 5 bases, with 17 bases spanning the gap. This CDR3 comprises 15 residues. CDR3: CASSFWPPLANEQYF. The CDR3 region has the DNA TGTGCCAGCAGTTTCTGGCCCCCTCTAGCCAACGAGCAGTACTTC.

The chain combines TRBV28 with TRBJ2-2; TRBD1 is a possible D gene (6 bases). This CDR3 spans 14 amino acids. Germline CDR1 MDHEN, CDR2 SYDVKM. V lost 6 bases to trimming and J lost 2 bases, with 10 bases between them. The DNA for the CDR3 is TGTGCCAGCAGCCACAGGGAAAACACCGGGGAGCTGTTTTTT. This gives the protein CASSHRENTGELFF.

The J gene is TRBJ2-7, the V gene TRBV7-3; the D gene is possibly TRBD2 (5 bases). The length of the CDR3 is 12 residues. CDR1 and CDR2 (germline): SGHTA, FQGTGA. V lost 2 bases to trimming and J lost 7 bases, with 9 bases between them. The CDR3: CASSLFRGEQYF. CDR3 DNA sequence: TGTGCCAGCAGCTTATTCCGGGGAGAGCAGTACTTC. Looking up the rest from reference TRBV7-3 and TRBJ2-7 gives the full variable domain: GAGVSQTPSNKVTEKGKYVELRCDPISGHTALYWYRQSLGQGPEFLIYFQGTGAADDSGLPNDRFFAVRPEGSVSTLKIQRTERGDSAVYLCASSLFRGEQYFGPGTRLTVT.

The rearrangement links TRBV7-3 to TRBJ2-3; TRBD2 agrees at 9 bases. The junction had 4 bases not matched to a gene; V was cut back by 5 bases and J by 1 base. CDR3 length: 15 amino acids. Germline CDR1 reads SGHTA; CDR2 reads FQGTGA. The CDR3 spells CASSDSGGRTDTQYF. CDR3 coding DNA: TGTGCCAGCAGCGATAGCGGGGGCCGCACAGATACGCAGTATTTT. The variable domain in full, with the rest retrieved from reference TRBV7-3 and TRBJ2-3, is GAGVSQTPSNKVTEKGKYVELRCDPISGHTALYWYRQSLGQGPEFLIYFQGTGAADDSGLPNDRFFAVRPEGSVSTLKIQRTERGDSAVYLCASSDSGGRTDTQYFGPGTRLTVL.

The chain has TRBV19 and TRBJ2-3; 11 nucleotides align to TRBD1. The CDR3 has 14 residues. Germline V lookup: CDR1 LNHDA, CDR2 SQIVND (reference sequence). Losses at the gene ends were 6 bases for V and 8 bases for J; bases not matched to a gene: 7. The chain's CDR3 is CASRRTGGEGTQYF. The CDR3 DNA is TGTGCCAGTAGGAGGACAGGGGGCGAGGGTACGCAGTATTTT.

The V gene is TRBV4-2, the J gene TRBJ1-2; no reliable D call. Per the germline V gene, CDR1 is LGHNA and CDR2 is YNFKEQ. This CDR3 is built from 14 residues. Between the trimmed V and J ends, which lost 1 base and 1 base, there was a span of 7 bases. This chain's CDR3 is CASSQGPLNYGYTF. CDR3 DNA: TGTGCCAGCAGCCAAGGGCCTCTTAACTATGGCTACACCTTC.

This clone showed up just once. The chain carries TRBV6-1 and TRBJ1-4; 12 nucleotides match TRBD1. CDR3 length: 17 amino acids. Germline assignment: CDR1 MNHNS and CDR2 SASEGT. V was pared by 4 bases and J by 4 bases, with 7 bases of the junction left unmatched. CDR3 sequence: CASSARDRGLLNEKLFF. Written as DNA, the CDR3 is TGTGCCAGCAGTGCCCGGGACAGGGGGCTTCTTAATGAAAAACTGTTTTTT.

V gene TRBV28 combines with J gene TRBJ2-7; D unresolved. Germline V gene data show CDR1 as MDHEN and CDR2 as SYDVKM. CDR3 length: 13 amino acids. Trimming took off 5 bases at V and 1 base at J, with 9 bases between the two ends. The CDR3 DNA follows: TGTGCCAGCAGTGAGATCAAGTCCTACGAGCAGTACTTC. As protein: CASSEIKSYEQYF.

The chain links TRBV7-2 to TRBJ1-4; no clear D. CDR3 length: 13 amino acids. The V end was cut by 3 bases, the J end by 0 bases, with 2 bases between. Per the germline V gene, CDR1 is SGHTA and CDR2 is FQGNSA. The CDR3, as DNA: TGTGCCAGCAGCTTCGCAACTAATGAAAAACTGTTTTTT. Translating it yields CASSFATNEKLFF.

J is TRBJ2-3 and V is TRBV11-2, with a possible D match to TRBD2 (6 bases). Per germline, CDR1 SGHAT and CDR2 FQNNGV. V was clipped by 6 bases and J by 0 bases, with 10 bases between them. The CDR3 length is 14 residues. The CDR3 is CASSTGTSTDTQYF. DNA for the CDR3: TGTGCCAGCAGTACCGGGACTAGCACAGATACGCAGTATTTT.

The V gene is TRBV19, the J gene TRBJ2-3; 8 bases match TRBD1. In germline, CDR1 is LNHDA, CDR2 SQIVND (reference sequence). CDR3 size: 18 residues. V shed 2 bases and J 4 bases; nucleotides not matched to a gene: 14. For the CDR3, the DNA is TGTGCCAGTAGTATATCTCCCGGGACAGGCATTGGGGCAGATACGCAGTATTTT. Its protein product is CASSISPGTGIGADTQYF.

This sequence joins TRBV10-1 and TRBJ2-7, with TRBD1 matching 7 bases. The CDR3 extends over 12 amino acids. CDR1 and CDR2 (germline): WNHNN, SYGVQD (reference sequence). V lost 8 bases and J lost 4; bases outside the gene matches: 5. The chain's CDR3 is CASGDSRYEQYF. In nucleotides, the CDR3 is TGCGCCAGCGGGGACAGTAGGTACGAGCAGTACTTC.

CDR3 in amino acids: CASSRHGNTEAFF. Here the CDR3 DNA reads TGTGCCAGCAGCCGACACGGCAACACTGAAGCTTTCTTT. The rearrangement joins TRBV5-6 to TRBJ1-1; D remains ambiguous. The CDR3 runs to 13 residues. Germline CDR1 is SGHDT and CDR2 is YYEEEE. V gave up 4 bases and J gave up 2 bases, with 9 bases separating them.

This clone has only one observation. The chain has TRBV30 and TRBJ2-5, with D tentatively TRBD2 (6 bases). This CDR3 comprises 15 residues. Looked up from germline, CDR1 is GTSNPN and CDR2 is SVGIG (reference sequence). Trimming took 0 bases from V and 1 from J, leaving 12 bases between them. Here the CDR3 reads CAWSVLRDFQETQYF. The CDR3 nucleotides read TGTGCCTGGAGTGTACTTAGGGACTTCCAAGAGACCCAGTACTTC.

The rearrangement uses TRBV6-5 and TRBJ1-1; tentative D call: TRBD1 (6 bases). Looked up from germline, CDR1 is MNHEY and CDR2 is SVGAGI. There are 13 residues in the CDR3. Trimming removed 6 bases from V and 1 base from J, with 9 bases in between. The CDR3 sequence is CASRLQGNTEAFF. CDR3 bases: TGTGCCAGCAGATTACAGGGGAACACTGAAGCTTTCTTT.

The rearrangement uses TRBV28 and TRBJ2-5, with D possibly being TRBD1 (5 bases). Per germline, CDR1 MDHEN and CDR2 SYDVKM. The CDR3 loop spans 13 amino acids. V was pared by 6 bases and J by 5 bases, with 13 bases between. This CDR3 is CASSQGPWETQYF. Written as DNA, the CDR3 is TGTGCCAGCAGCCAGGGTCCCTGGGAGACCCAGTACTTC.

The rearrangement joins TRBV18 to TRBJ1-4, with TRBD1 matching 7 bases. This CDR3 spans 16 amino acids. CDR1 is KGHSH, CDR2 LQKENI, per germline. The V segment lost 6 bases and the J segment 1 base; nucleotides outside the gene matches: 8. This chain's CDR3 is CASSRNHRGTNEKLFF. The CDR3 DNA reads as TGTGCCAGCTCCCGAAATCACAGGGGAACTAATGAAAAACTGTTTTTT.

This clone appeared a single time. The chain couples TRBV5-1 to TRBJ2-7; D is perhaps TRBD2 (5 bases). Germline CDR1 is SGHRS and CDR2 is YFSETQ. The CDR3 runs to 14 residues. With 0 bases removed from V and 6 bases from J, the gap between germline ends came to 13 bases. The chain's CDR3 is CASSLGLSSFEQYF. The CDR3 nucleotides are TGCGCCAGCAGCTTGGGACTATCGTCTTTCGAGCAGTACTTC. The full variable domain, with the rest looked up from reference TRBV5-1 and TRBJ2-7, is KAGVTQTPRYLIKTRGQQVTLSCSPISGHRSVSWYQQTPGQGLQFLFEYFSETQRNKGNFPGRFSGRQFSNSRSEMNVSTLELGDSALYLCASSLGLSSFEQYFGPGTRLTVT.

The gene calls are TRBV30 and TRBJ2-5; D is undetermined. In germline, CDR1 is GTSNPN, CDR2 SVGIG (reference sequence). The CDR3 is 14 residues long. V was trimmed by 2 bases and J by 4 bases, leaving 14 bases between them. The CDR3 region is CAWSRRGLRETQYF. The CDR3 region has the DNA TGTGCCTGGAGTCGACGCGGATTAAGAGAGACCCAGTACTTC.

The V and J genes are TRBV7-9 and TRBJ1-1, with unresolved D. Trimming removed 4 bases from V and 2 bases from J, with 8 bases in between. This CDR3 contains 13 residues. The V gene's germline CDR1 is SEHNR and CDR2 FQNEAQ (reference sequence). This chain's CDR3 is CASSSQANTEAFF. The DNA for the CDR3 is TGTGCCAGCAGCTCGCAAGCAAACACTGAAGCTTTCTTT. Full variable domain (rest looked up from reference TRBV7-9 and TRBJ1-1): DTGVSQNPRHKITKRGQNVTFRCDPISEHNRLYWYRQTLGQGPEFLTYFQNEAQLEKSRLLSDRFSAERPKGSFSTLEIQRTEQGDSAMYLCASSSQANTEAFFGQGTRLTVV.

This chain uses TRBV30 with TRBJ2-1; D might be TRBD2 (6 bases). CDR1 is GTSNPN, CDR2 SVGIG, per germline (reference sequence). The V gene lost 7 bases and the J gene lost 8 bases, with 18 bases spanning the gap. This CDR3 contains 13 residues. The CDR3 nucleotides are TGTGCCTTACGGGACTTAGGGTGGTATGAGCAGTTCTTC. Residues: CALRDLGWYEQFF.